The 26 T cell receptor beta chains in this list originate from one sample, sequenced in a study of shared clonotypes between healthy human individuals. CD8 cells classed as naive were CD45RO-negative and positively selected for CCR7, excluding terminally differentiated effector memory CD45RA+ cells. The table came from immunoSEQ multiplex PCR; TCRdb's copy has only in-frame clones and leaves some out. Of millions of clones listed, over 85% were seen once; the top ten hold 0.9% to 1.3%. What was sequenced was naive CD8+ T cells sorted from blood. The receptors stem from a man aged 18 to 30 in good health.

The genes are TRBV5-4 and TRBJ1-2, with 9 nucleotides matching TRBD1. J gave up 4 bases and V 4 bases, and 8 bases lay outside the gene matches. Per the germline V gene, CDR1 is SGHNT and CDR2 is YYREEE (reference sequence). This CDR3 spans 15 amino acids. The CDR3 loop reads CASSPGTGSPYGYTF. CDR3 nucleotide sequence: TGTGCCAGCAGCCCCGGGACAGGGTCTCCCTATGGCTACACCTTC. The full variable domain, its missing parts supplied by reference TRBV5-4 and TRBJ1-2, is ETGVTQSPTHLIKTRGQQVTLRCSSQSGHNTVSWYQQALGQGPQFIFQYYREEENGRGNFPPRFSGLQFPNYSSELNVNALELDDSALYLCASSPGTGSPYGYTFGSGTRLTVV.

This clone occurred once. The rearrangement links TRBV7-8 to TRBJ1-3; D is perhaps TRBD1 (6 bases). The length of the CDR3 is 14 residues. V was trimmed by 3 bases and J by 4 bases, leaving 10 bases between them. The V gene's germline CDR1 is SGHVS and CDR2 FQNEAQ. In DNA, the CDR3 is TGTGCCAGCAGCTTTGGGGACAAAGGAAACACCATATATTTT. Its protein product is CASSFGDKGNTIYF.

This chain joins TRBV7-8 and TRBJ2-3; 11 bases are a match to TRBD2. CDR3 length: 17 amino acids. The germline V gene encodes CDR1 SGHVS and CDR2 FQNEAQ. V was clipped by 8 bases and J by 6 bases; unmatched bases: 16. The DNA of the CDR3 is TGTGCCAGCCACACCGCCCTAGCGGGAGGTTCGACTGATACGCAGTATTTT. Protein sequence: CASHTALAGGSTDTQYF.

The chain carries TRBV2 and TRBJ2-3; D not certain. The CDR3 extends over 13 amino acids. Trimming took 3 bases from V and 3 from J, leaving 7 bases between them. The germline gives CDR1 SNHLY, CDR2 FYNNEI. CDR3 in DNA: TGTGCCAGCAGTGACGGATTGACAGATACGCAGTATTTT. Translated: CASSDGLTDTQYF.

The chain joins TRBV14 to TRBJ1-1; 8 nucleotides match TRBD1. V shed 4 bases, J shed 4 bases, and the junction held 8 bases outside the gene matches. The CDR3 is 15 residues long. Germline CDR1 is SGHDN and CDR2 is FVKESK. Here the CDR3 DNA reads TGTGCCAGCAGCCTTGCAGGGGGCGCAGGCACTGAAGCTTTCTTT. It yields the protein CASSLAGGAGTEAFF.

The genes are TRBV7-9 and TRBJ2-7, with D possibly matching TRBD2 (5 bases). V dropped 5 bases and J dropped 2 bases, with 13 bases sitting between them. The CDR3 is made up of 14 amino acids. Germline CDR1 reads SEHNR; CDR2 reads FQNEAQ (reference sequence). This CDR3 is CASSPEASTYEQYF. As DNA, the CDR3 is TGTGCCAGCAGCCCGGAGGCTTCAACCTACGAGCAGTACTTC.

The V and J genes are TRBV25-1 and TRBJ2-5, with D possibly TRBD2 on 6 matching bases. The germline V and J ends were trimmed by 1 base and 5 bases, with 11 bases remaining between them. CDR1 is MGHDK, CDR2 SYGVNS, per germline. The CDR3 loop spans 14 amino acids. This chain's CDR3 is CASSELGGVETQYF. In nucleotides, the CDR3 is TGTGCCAGCAGTGAATTAGGAGGGGTTGAGACCCAGTACTTC.

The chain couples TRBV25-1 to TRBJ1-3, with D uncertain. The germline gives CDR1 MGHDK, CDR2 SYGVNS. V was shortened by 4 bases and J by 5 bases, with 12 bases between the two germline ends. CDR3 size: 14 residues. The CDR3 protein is CASSGDAGRNTIYF. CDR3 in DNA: TGTGCCAGCAGTGGGGATGCGGGCCGAAACACCATATATTTT.

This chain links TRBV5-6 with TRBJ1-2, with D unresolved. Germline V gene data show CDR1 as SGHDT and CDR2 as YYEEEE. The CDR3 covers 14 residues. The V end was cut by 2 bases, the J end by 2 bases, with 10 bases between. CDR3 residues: CASSFRETNYGYTF. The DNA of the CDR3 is TGTGCCAGCAGCTTCCGCGAAACCAACTATGGCTACACCTTC.

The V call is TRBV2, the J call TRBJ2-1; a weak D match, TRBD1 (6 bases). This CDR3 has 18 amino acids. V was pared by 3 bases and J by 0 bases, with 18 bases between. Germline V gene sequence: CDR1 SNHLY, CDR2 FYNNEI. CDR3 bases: TGTGCCAGCAGTGACCCCGTCGACAGGCCCAGCTCCTACAATGAGCAGTTCTTC. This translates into CASSDPVDRPSSYNEQFF.

The CDR3, as DNA: TGTGCCAGCAGCTTAGAGGAGGGATTATGGGAGACCCAGTACTTC. Translation: CASSLEEGLWETQYF. The V call is TRBV7-9, the J call TRBJ2-5, with a possible D match to TRBD2 (6 bases). Trimming left V 1 base short and J 5 bases short, with 14 bases between. CDR3 length: 15 residues. Looked up from germline, CDR1 is SEHNR and CDR2 is FQNEAQ (reference sequence). The full variable domain, with the rest looked up from reference TRBV7-9 and TRBJ2-5, is DTGVSQNPRHKITKRGQNVTFRCDPISEHNRLYWYRQTLGQGPEFLTYFQNEAQLEKSRLLSDRFSAERPKGSFSTLEIQRTEQGDSAMYLCASSLEEGLWETQYFGPGTRLLVL.

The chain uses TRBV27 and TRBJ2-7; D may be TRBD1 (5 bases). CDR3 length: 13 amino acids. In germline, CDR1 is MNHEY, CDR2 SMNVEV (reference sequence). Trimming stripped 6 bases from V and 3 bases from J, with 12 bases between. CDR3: CASSLGAYYEQYF. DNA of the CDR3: TGTGCCAGCAGCCTTGGGGCTTACTACGAGCAGTACTTC.

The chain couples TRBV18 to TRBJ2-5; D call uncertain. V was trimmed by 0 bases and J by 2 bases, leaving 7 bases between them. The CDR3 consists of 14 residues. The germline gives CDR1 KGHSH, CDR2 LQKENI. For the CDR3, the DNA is TGTGCCAGCTCACCACCGAGGCAGCAAGAGACCCAGTACTTC. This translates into CASSPPRQQETQYF.

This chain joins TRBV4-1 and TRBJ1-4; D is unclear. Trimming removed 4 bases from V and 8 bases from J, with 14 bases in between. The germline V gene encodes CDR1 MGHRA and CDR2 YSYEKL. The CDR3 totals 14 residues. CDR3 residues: CASSRAGSEEKLFF. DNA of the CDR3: TGCGCCAGCAGCCGCGCGGGTAGTGAGGAAAAACTGTTTTTT.

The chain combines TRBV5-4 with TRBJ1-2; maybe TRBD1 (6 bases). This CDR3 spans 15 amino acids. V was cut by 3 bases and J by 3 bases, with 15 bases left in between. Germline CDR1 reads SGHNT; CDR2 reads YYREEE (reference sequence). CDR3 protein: CASSSEGQEYYGYTF. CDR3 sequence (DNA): TGTGCCAGCAGCTCGGAGGGACAAGAGTACTATGGCTACACCTTC.

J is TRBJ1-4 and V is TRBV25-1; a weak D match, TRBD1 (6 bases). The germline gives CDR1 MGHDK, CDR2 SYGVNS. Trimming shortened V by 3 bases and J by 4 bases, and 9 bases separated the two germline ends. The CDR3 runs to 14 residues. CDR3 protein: CASSDTGNNEKLFF. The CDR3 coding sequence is TGTGCCAGCAGTGACACAGGGAATAATGAAAAACTGTTTTTT.

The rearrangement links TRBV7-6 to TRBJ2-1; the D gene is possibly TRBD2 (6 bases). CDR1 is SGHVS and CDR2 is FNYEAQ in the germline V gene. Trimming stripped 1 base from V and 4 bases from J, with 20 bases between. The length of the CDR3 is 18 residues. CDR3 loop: CASSLVDYVGSGYNEQFF. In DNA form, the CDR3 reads TGTGCCAGCAGCTTAGTTGACTATGTAGGGAGCGGGTACAATGAGCAGTTCTTC.

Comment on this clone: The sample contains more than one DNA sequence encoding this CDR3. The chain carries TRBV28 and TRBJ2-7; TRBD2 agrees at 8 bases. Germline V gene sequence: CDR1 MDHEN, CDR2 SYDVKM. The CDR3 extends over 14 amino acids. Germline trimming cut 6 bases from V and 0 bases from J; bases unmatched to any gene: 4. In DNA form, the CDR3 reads TGTGCCAGCAGCATAGCGGGGAGCTCCTACGAGCAGTACTTC. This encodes CASSIAGSSYEQYF.

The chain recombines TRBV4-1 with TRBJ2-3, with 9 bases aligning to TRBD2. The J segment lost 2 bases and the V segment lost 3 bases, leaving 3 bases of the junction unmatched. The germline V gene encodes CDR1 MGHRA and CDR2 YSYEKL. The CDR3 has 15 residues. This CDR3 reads CASSQGGGVTDTQYF. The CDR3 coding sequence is TGCGCCAGCAGCCAGGGCGGGGGGGTCACAGATACGCAGTATTTT.

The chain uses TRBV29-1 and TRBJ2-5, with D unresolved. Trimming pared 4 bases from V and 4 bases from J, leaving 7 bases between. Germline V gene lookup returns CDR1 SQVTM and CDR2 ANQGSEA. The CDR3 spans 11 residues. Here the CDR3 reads CSVGLLETQYF. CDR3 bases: TGCAGCGTTGGGCTATTAGAGACCCAGTACTTC.

The CDR3 nucleotides read TGTGCCAGCAGCAAAGCTCGGCTTTGGCTAGCGGGAGGCCCGTACTGCGAGCAGTACTTC. It codes for CASSKARLWLAGGPYCEQYF. The genes are TRBV21-1 and TRBJ2-7; the listed D gene, TRBD2, was not tested against the DNA. TRBV21-1 is assigned pseudogene status. The CDR3 contains 20 residues.

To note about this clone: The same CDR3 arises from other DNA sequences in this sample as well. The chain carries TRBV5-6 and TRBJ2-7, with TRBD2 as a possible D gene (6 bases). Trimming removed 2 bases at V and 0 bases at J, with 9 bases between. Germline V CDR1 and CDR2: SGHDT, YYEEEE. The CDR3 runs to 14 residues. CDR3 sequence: CASSFGTDSYEQYF. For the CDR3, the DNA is TGTGCCAGCAGCTTCGGGACTGACTCCTACGAGCAGTACTTC.

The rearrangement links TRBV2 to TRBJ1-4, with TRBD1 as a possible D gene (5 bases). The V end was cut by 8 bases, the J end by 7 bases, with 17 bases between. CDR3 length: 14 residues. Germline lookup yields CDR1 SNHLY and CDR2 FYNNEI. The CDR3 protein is CASGEVGGFEKLFF. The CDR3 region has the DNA TGTGCCAGCGGAGAAGTTGGGGGGTTTGAAAAACTGTTTTTT.

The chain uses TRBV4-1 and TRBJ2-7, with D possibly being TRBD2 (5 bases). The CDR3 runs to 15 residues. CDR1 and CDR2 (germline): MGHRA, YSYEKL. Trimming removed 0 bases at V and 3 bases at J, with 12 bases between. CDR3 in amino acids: CASSQDVAPFYEQYF. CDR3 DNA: TGCGCCAGCAGCCAAGATGTAGCGCCCTTCTACGAGCAGTACTTC.

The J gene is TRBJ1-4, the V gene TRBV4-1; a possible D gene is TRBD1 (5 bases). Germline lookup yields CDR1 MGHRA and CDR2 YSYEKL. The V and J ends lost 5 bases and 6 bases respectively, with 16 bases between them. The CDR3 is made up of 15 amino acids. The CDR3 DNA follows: TGCGCCAGCAGCGTTTTAGACAGTGTCTATGAAAAACTGTTTTTT. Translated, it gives CASSVLDSVYEKLFF.

DNA of the CDR3: TGTGCCAGCAGCACCAGACAGCCCCGTGGCACTGAAGCTTTCTTT. This codes for CASSTRQPRGTEAFF. This chain links TRBV13 with TRBJ1-1; D is possibly TRBD1 (5 bases). The germline CDR1 and CDR2 sequences are PRHDT and FYEKMQ (reference sequence). There are 15 residues in the CDR3. Trimming pared 5 bases from V and 4 bases from J, leaving 17 bases between.